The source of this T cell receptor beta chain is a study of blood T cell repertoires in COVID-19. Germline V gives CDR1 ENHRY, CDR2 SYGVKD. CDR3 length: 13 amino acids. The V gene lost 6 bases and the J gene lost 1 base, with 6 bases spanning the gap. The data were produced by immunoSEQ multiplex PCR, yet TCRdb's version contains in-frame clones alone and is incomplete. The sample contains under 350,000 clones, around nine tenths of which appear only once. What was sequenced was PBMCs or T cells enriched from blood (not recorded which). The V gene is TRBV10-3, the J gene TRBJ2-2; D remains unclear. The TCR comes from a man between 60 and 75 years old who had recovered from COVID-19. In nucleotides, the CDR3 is TGTGCCATCAGCACACGGAACACCGGGGAGCTGTTTTTT. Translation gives CAISTRNTGELFF.